The rows below give T cell receptor beta chains drawn from one sample of a study of blood T cell repertoires in COVID-19. Sequencing was performed with immunoSEQ multiplex PCR; in TCRdb, only in-frame clones are kept and a portion is missing. The table records approximately 210,000 clones, around 83% of them present only once. The sequenced material came from peripheral blood. These receptor sequences come from a woman in her fifties or sixties with acute or convalescent COVID-19. The CDR3 runs from the conserved cysteine through the conserved F or W. A D gene is named only where the DNA matches it firmly. Clone size appears in some rows only: once, few, many, or a class for an expanded clone.

v_gene: TRBV4-1; abundance: NA; d_gene: TRBD1; j_gene: TRBJ1-6; len: 19; CDR3nt: TGCGCCAGCAGCCTCACCACGGGTCAGGGGGCGCGCAGGAATTCACCCCTCCACTTT; CDR3aa: CASSLTTGQGARRNSPLHF
v_gene: TRBV5-6; abundance: NA; d_gene: TRBD1; j_gene: TRBJ2-7; len: 12; CDR3nt: TGTGCCAGCAGCTACTACAGGGGGCTACAGTACTTC; CDR3aa: CASSYYRGLQYF
v_gene: TRBV5-1; abundance: once; d_gene: NA; j_gene: TRBJ2-7; len: 13; CDR3nt: TGCGCCAGCAGCCGGGACACCTTCTACGAGCAGTACTTC; CDR3aa: CASSRDTFYEQYF
v_gene: TRBV28; abundance: NA; d_gene: TRBD1; j_gene: TRBJ2-1; len: 12; CDR3nt: TGTGCCAGCAGTCTCGGACAGGGGGCTGGGTTCTTC; CDR3aa: CASSLGQGAGFF
v_gene: TRBV11-2; abundance: NA; d_gene: NA; j_gene: TRBJ2-7; len: 17; CDR3nt: TGTGCCAGCAGCCTTAGAGGTGGCACCTTCTCTTCCTACGAGCAGTACTTC; CDR3aa: CASSLRGGTFSSYEQYF
v_gene: TRBV19; abundance: NA; d_gene: TRBD1; j_gene: TRBJ1-5; len: 15; CDR3nt: TGTGCCAGTAGTTTATGGACAGGGGGCAATCAGCCCCAGCATTTT; CDR3aa: CASSLWTGGNQPQHF
v_gene: TRBV6-1; abundance: NA; d_gene: NA; j_gene: TRBJ2-3; len: 16; CDR3nt: TGTGCCAGCAGTGAACAAGGCGGGGGCGGCACAGATACGCAGTATTTT; CDR3aa: CASSEQGGGGTDTQYF
v_gene: TRBV9; abundance: NA; d_gene: TRBD1; j_gene: TRBJ2-2; len: 14; CDR3nt: TGTGCCAGCAGCGTAGCAACAGGGGTCGGGGAGCTGTTTTTT; CDR3aa: CASSVATGVGELFF
v_gene: TRBV9; abundance: once; d_gene: NA; j_gene: TRBJ1-3; len: 15; CDR3nt: TGTGCCAGCAGCGTAACTACAGGGAATGGAAACACCATATATTTT; CDR3aa: CASSVTTGNGNTIYF
v_gene: TRBV5-1; abundance: NA; d_gene: TRBD1; j_gene: TRBJ1-2; len: 15; CDR3nt: TGCGCCAGCAGCTGGACAGGTGGGCAAGTGGATGGCTACACCTTC; CDR3aa: CASSWTGGQVDGYTF
v_gene: TRBV9; abundance: once; d_gene: TRBD2; j_gene: TRBJ2-5; len: 17; CDR3nt: TGTGCCAGCAGCGTAGCGGGGGGACTAGCGGGAGAAGAGACCCAGTACTTC; CDR3aa: CASSVAGGLAGEETQYF
v_gene: TRBV28; abundance: NA; d_gene: TRBD1; j_gene: TRBJ1-2; len: 16; CDR3nt: TGTGCCAGCAACGAACCCCGGTACACAGGGGGCTCTGGCTACACCTTC; CDR3aa: CASNEPRYTGGSGYTF
v_gene: TRBV13; abundance: few; d_gene: NA; j_gene: TRBJ2-7; len: 14; CDR3nt: TGTGCCAGCAGCTGGCGAGGGTCGGGGAGAGAGCAGTACTTC; CDR3aa: CASSWRGSGREQYF
v_gene: TRBV24-1; abundance: NA; d_gene: TRBD1; j_gene: TRBJ1-5; len: 14; CDR3nt: TGTGCCACCAGTGAGTCCGACAGGGCTCAGCCCCAGCATTTT; CDR3aa: CATSESDRAQPQHF
v_gene: TRBV7-2; abundance: NA; d_gene: TRBD1; j_gene: TRBJ1-1; len: 15; CDR3nt: TGTGCCAGCAGCCGCCGGGACAGGGGGCCCACTGAAGCTTTCTTT; CDR3aa: CASSRRDRGPTEAFF
v_gene: TRBV7-2; abundance: NA; d_gene: NA; j_gene: TRBJ2-1; len: 15; CDR3nt: TGTGCCAGCAGCTTAGACAGACAGGCCTACAATGAGCAGTTCTTC; CDR3aa: CASSLDRQAYNEQFF
v_gene: TRBV2; abundance: few; d_gene: TRBD1; j_gene: TRBJ1-1; len: 13; CDR3nt: TGTGCCAGCAGTCGACAGGGAATAACTGAAGCTTTCTTT; CDR3aa: CASSRQGITEAFF
v_gene: TRBV6-1; abundance: NA; d_gene: NA; j_gene: TRBJ2-1; len: 13; CDR3nt: TGTGCCAGCAGTGAAGGGACTTACAATGAGCAGTTCTTC; CDR3aa: CASSEGTYNEQFF
v_gene: TRBV2; abundance: NA; d_gene: NA; j_gene: TRBJ2-3; len: 13; CDR3nt: TGTGCCAGCAGCTCTACTAGTGGCGATACGCAGTATTTT; CDR3aa: CASSSTSGDTQYF
v_gene: TRBV3-1/TRBV3-2; abundance: NA; d_gene: NA; j_gene: TRBJ1-6; len: 16; CDR3nt: TGTGCCAGCAGCCAAGGGATACAGGGCCAATATTCACCCCTCCACTTT; CDR3aa: CASSQGIQGQYSPLHF
v_gene: TRBV27; abundance: NA; d_gene: NA; j_gene: TRBJ1-5; len: 13; CDR3nt: TGTGCCAGCAGTTTTGGGGGGTACCAGCCCCAGCATTTT; CDR3aa: CASSFGGYQPQHF
v_gene: TRBV29-1; abundance: NA; d_gene: TRBD1; j_gene: TRBJ2-7; len: 13; CDR3nt: TGCAGCGTGACAGGGGGGACTATTCCAGAGCAGTACTTC; CDR3aa: CSVTGGTIPEQYF
v_gene: TRBV27; abundance: NA; d_gene: TRBD1; j_gene: TRBJ2-7; len: 12; CDR3nt: TGTGCCAGCAGTCGAACAGGGGCTTGGCAGTACTTC; CDR3aa: CASSRTGAWQYF
v_gene: TRBV3-1/TRBV3-2; abundance: NA; d_gene: TRBD2; j_gene: TRBJ2-7; len: 16; CDR3nt: TGTGCCAGCAGCCCAGACACCGGGACTAGGGGCTACGAGCAGTACTTC; CDR3aa: CASSPDTGTRGYEQYF
v_gene: TRBV7-2; abundance: NA; d_gene: TRBD2; j_gene: TRBJ2-5; len: 15; CDR3nt: TGTGCCAGCAGCCAAAGACTAGCAGGGCAAGAGACCCAGTACTTC; CDR3aa: CASSQRLAGQETQYF
v_gene: TRBV29-1; abundance: once; d_gene: TRBD2; j_gene: TRBJ2-7; len: 14; CDR3nt: TGCAGCGTGGAGTCCGGGACTAGGGGGTACGAGCAGTACTTC; CDR3aa: CSVESGTRGYEQYF